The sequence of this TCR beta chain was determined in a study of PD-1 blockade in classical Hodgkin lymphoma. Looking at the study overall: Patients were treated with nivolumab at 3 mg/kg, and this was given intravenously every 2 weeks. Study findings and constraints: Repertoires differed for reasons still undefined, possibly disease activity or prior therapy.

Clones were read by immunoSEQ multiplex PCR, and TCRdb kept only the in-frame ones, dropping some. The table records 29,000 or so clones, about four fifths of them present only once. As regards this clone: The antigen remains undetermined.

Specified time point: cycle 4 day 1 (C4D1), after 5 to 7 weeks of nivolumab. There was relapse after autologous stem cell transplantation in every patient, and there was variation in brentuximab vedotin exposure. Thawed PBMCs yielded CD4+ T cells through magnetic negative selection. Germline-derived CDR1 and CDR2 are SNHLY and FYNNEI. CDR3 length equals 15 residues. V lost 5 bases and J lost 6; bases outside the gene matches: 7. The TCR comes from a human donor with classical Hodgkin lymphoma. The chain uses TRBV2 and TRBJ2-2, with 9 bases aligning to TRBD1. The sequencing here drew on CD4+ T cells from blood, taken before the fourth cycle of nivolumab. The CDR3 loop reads CASSMDRGNSGELFF. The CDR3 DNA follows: TGTGCCAGCAGTATGGACAGGGGCAACTCCGGGGAGCTGTTTTTT. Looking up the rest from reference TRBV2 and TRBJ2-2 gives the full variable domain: EPEVTQTPSHQVTQMGQEVILRCVPISNHLYFYWYRQILGQKVEFLVSFYNNEISEKSEIFDDQFSVERPDGSNFTLKIRSTKLEDSAMYFCASSMDRGNSGELFFGEGSRLTVL.